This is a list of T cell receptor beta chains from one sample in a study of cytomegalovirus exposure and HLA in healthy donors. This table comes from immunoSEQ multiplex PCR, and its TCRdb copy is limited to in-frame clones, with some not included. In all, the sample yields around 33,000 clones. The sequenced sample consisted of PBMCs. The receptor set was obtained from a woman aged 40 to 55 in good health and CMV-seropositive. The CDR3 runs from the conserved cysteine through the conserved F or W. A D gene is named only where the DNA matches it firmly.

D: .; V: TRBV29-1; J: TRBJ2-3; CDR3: CSVVGDTQYF; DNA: TGCAGCGTTGTCGGGGATACGCAGTATTTT
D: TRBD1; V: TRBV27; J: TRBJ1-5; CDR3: CASSLTRGIDQPQHF; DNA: TGTGCCAGCAGCCTCACCAGGGGGATAGACCAGCCCCAGCATTTT
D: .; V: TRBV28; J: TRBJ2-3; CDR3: CASRAFTSTDTQYF; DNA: TGTGCCAGCAGAGCGTTTACTAGCACAGATACGCAGTATTTT
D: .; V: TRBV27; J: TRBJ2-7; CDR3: CASMGGAVHEQYF; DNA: TGTGCCAGCATGGGGGGGGCGGTCCACGAGCAGTACTTC
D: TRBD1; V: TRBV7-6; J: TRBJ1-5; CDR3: CASSSWPGQGPYSNQPQHF; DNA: TGTGCCAGCAGCTCCTGGCCCGGACAGGGTCCTTATAGCAATCAGCCCCAGCATTTT
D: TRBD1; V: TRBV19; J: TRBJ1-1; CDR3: CASRTGVSTEDFF; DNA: TGTGCCAGTAGGACAGGGGTTAGCACTGAAGATTTCTTT
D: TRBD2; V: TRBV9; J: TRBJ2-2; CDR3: CASSEGLAGAPNTGELFF; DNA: TGTGCCAGCAGCGAGGGACTAGCGGGAGCCCCTAACACCGGGGAGCTGTTTTTT
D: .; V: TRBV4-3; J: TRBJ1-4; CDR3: CASSQGSLTNEKLFF; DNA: TGCGCCAGCAGCCAAGGTTCCTTAACTAATGAAAAACTGTTTTTT
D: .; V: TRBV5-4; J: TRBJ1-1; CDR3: CASSYGVTEAFF; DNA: TGTGCCAGCAGCTACGGGGTTACTGAAGCTTTCTTT
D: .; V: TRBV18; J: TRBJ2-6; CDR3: CASSPLTASGANVLTF; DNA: TGTGCCAGCTCACCCTTGACAGCCTCTGGGGCCAACGTCCTGACTTTC
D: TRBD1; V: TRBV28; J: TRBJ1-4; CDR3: CASLGQADNEKLFF; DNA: TGTGCCAGCTTGGGACAGGCTGATAATGAAAAACTGTTTTTT
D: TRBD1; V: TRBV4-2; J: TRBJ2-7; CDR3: CASSLQGQGGYEQYF; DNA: TGTGCCAGCAGCCTCCAGGGACAGGGAGGCTACGAGCAGTACTTC
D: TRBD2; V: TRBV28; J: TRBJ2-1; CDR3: CASSSSGPKYNEQFF; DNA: TGTGCCAGCAGTTCTAGCGGGCCCAAATACAATGAGCAGTTCTTC
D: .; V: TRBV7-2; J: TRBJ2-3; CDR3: CASSTPPATDTQYF; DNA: TGTGCCAGCAGCACGCCCCCCGCGACAGATACGCAGTATTTT
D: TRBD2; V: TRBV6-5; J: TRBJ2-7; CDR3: CASRRRAGGYYEQYF; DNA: TGTGCCAGCAGGCGCCGAGCGGGAGGGTACTACGAGCAGTACTTC
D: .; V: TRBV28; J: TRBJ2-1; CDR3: CASSSGVPVVRYGEQFF; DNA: TGTGCCAGCAGCTCTGGAGTCCCGGTGGTTAGATACGGTGAGCAGTTCTTC
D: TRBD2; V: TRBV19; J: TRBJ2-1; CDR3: CASSIEAGGYNEQFF; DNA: TGTGCCAGTAGTATAGAAGCGGGAGGGTACAATGAGCAGTTCTTC
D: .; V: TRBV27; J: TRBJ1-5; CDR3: CASSLGTRANQPQHF; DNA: TGTGCCAGCAGTTTAGGGACAAGGGCAAATCAGCCCCAGCATTTT
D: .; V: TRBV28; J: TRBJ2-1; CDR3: CASSLSGYNEQFF; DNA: TGTGCCAGCAGTTTAAGCGGCTACAATGAGCAGTTCTTC
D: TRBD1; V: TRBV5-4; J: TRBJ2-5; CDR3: CASSMQGARETQYF; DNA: TGTGCCAGCAGCATGCAGGGGGCCAGAGAGACCCAGTACTTC
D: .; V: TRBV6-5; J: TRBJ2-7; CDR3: CASSRDSRVHEQYF; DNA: TGTGCCAGCAGTCGGGACTCGAGAGTCCACGAGCAGTACTTC
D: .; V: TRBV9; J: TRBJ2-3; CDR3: CASSVGDWSTDTQYF; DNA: TGTGCCAGCAGCGTAGGGGACTGGAGCACAGATACGCAGTATTTT
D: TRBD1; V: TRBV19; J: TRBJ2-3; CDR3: CASSIQGAEDTQYF; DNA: TGTGCCAGTAGTATCCAGGGGGCTGAGGATACGCAGTATTTT
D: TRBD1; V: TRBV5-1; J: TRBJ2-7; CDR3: CASSASGTAYEQYF; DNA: TGCGCCAGCAGCGCCTCCGGGACAGCCTACGAGCAGTACTTC
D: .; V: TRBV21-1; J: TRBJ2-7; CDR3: CASSYLNYEQYF; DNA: TGTGCCAGCAGCTACCTAAACTACGAGCAGTACTTC
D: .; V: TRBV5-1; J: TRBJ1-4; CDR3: CASSLKREVGEKLFF; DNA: TGCGCCAGCAGCTTGAAGCGGGAGGTGGGTGAAAAACTGTTTTTT
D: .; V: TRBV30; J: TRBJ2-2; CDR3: CAWSVLTGELFF; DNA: TGTGCCTGGAGTGTACTAACCGGGGAGCTGTTTTTT
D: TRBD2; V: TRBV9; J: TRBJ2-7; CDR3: CASSVYSGSDEQYF; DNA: TGTGCCAGCAGCGTATACAGCGGGAGTGACGAGCAGTACTTC
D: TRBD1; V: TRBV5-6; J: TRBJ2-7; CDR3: CASSAGTGVHEQYF; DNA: TGTGCCAGCAGCGCCGGGACAGGGGTCCACGAGCAGTACTTC
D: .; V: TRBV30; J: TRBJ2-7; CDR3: CAWRSTRPLYEQYF; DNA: TGTGCCTGGAGATCAACTAGACCCCTCTACGAGCAGTACTTC
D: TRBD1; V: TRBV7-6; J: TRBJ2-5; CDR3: CASSRDRAETQYF; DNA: TGTGCCAGCAGCAGAGACAGGGCGGAGACCCAGTACTTC
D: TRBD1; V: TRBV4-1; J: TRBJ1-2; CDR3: CASSRRELGQDGLDYGYTF; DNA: TGCGCCAGCAGCCGCCGAGAGTTGGGACAGGATGGTCTGGACTATGGCTACACCTTC
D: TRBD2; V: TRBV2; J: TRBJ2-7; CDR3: CASRAGTSGIYEQYF; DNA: TGTGCCAGCAGGGCCGGGACTAGCGGGATCTACGAGCAGTACTTC
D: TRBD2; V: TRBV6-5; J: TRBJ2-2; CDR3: CASSYRPAGSTGELFF; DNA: TGTGCCAGCAGTTACAGGCCAGCGGGGAGTACCGGGGAGCTGTTTTTT
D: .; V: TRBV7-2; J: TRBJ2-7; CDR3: CASSATPGAAYEQYF; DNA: TGTGCCAGCAGTGCCACCCCGGGAGCGGCCTACGAGCAGTACTTC
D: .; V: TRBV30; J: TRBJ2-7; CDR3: CGFGQGGYEQYF; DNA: TGTGGATTCGGGCAGGGGGGCTACGAGCAGTACTTC
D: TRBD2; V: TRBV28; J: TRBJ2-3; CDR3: CASSLVREDQDTQYF; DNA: TGTGCCAGCAGTTTGGTGCGGGAGGATCAAGATACGCAGTATTTT
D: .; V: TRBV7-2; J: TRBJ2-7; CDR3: CASRPGSSPYEQYF; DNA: TGTGCCAGCAGGCCCGGGTCATCCCCTTACGAGCAGTACTTC
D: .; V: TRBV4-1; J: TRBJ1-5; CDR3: CASSQDAGLNQPQHF; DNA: TGCGCCAGCAGCCAAGACGCGGGCCTGAATCAGCCCCAGCATTTT
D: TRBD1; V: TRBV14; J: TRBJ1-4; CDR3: CASSPSGTDNEKLFF; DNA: TGTGCCAGCAGCCCCTCAGGGACAGATAATGAAAAACTGTTTTTT
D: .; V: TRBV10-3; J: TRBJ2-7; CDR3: CAINEGGQGAYEQYF; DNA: TGTGCCATCAATGAGGGGGGCCAGGGAGCCTACGAGCAGTACTTC
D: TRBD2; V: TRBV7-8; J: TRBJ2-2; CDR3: CASRPLTSGRGGELFF; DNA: TGTGCCAGCAGGCCCCTTACTAGCGGGAGGGGCGGGGAGCTGTTTTTT
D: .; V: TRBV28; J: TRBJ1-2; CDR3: CASRPSGARPYYGYTF; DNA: TGTGCCAGCAGGCCTTCGGGAGCCAGACCCTACTATGGCTACACCTTC
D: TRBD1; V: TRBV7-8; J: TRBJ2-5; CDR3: CASSLEGAFGQETQYF; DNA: TGTGCCAGCAGCTTAGAGGGGGCGTTCGGGCAAGAGACCCAGTACTTC
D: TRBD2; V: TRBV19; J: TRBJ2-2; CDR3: CASSIQSGVGELFF; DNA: TGTGCCAGTAGTATACAAAGCGGGGTAGGGGAGCTGTTTTTT
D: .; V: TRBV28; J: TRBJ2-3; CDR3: CASSATVTDTQYF; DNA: TGTGCCAGCAGTGCGACAGTCACAGATACGCAGTATTTT
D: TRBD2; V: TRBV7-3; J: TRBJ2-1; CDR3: CASSLLAGDWNEQFF; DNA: TGTGCCAGCAGCTTACTAGCGGGAGATTGGAATGAGCAGTTCTTC
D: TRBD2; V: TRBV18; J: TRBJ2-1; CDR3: CASSILAGGVNEQFF; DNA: TGTGCCAGCTCAATCCTAGCGGGAGGAGTCAATGAGCAGTTCTTC